This T cell receptor (beta chain) was captured by sequencing in a study of blood T cell repertoires in COVID-19. V was clipped by 7 bases and J by 5 bases, with 10 bases between them. The CDR3 contains 12 residues. Germline-derived CDR1 and CDR2 are KGHDR and SFDVKD. Repertoires were generated with immunoSEQ multiplex PCR, while TCRdb's copy carries only in-frame clones and drops some. Of just under 80,000 clones listed, 80% are singletons. The TCR sequence derives from a woman aged 70 to 79 with acute or convalescent COVID-19. V and J are TRBV24-1 and TRBJ2-5; perhaps TRBD1 as D (6 bases). Sequenced: peripheral blood. The CDR3 loop reads CATRGQTETQYF. The CDR3 DNA is TGTGCCACCAGAGGACAGACGGAGACCCAGTACTTC.